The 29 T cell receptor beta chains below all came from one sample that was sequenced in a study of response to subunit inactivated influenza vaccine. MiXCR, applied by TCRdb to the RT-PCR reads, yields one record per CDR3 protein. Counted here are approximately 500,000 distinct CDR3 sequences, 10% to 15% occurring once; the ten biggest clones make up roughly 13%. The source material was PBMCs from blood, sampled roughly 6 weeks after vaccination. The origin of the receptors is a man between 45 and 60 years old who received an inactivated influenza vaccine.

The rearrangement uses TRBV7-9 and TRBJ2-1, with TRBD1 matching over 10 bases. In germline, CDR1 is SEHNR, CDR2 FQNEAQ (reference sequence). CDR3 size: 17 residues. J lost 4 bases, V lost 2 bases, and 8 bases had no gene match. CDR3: CASSLSPGQGKYNEQFF. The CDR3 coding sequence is TGTGCCAGCAGCTTATCCCCGGGACAGGGGAAATACAATGAGCAGTTCTTC.

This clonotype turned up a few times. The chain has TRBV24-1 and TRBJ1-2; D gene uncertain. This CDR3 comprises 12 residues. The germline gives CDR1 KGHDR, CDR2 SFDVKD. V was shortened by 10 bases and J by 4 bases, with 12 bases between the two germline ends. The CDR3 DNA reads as TGTGCCACTTCCTCGGGAGGCTATGGCTACACCTTC. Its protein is CATSSGGYGYTF.

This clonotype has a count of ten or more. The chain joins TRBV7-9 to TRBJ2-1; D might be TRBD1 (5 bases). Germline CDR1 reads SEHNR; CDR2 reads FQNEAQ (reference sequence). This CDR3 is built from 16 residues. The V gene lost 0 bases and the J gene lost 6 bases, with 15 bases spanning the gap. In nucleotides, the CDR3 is TGTGCCAGCAGCTTAGCGTCGTGGACACGTTTCAATGAGCAGTTCTTC. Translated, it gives CASSLASWTRFNEQFF. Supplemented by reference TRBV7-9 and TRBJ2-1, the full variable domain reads DTGVSQNPRHKITKRGQNVTFRCDPISEHNRLYWYRQTLGQGPEFLTYFQNEAQLEKSRLLSDRFSAERPKGSFSTLEIQRTEQGDSAMYLCASSLASWTRFNEQFFGPGTRLTVL.

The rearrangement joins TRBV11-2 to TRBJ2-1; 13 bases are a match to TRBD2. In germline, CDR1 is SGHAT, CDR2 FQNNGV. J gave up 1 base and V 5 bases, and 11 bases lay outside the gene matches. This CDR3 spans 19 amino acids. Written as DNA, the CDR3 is TGTGCCAGCAGCCCAGGACTAGCGGGGGAGTGGGGGTCCTACAATGAGCAGTTCTTC. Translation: CASSPGLAGEWGSYNEQFF.

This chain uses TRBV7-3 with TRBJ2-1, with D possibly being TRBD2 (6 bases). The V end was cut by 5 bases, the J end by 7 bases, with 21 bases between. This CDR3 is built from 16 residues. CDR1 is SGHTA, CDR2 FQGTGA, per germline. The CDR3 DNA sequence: TGTGCCAGCAGCCCGGGGGTGGCGGAGGGATTGAATGAGCAGTTCTTC. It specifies CASSPGVAEGLNEQFF. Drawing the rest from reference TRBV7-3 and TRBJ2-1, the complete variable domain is GAGVSQTPSNKVTEKGKYVELRCDPISGHTALYWYRQSLGQGPEFLIYFQGTGAADDSGLPNDRFFAVRPEGSVSTLKIQRTERGDSAVYLCASSPGVAEGLNEQFFGPGTRLTVL.

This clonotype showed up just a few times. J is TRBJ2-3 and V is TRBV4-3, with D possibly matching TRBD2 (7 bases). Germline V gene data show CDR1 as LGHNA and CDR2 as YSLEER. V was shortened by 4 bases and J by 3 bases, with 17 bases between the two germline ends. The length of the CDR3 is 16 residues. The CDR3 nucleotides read TGCGCCAGCAGCCGGGGGGGGGCCGCAGTTACAGATACGCAGTATTTT. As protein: CASSRGGAAVTDTQYF.

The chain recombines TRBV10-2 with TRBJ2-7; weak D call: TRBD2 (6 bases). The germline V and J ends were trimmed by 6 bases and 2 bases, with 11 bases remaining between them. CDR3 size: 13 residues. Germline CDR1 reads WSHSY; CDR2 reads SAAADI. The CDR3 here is CASSRGAAYEQYF. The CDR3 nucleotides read TGCGCCAGCAGCCGCGGGGCCGCCTACGAGCAGTACTTC.

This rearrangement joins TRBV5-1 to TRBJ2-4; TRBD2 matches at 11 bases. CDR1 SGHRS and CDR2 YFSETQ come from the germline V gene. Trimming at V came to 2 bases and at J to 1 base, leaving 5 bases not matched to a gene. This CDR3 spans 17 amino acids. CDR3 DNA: TGCGCCAGCAGCTTTAGCGGGGGGGCTGTGGCCAAAAACATTCAGTACTTC. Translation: CASSFSGGAVAKNIQYF.

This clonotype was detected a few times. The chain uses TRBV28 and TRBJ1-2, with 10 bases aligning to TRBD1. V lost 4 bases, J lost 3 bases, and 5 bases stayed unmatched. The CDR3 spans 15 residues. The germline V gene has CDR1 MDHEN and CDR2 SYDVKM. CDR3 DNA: TGTGCCAGCAGTTCTTTCGGGACAGGGGACTATGGCTACACCTTC. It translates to CASSSFGTGDYGYTF.

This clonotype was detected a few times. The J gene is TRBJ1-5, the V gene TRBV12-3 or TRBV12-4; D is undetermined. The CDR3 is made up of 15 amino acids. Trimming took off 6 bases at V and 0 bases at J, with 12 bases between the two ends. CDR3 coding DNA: TGTGCCAGCAGCCTCGGGGTTGATAGCAATCAGCCCCAGCATTTT. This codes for CASSLGVDSNQPQHF.

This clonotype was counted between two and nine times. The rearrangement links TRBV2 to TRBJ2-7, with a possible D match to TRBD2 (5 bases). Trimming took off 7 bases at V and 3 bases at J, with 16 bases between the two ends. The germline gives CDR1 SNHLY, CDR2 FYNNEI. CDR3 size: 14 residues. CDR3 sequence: CASKRGSSNYEQYF. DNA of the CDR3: TGTGCCAGCAAGCGAGGGTCGTCAAACTACGAGCAGTACTTC.

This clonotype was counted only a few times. CDR3 protein: CASSLLGPYEQYF. For the CDR3, the DNA is TGTGCCAGCAGTTTGTTAGGGCCCTACGAGCAGTACTTC. The chain is built from TRBV28 and TRBJ2-7; D gene unclear. The V end lost 3 bases, the J end lost 2 bases, and 8 bases lay between the germline ends. The germline V gene encodes CDR1 MDHEN and CDR2 SYDVKM. The CDR3 length is 13 residues.

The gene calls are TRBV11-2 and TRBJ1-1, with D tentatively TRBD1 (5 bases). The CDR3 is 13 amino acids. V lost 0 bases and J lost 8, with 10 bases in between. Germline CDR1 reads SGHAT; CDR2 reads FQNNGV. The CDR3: CASSLDLGQEAFF. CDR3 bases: TGTGCCAGCAGCTTAGATCTCGGACAAGAAGCTTTCTTT.

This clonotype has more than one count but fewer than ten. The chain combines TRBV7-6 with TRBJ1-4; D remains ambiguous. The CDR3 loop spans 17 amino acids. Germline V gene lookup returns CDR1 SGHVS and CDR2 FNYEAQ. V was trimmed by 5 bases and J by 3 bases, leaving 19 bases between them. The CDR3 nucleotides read TGTGCCAGCAGCCCCGGTGGGATGCGGACCGCTAATGAAAAACTGTTTTTT. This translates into CASSPGGMRTANEKLFF.

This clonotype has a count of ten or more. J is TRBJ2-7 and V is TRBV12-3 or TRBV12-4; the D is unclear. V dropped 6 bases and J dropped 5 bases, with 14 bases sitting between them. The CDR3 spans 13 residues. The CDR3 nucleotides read TGTGCCAGCAGCCGGACGGAAATAAACGAGCAGTACTTC. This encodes CASSRTEINEQYF.

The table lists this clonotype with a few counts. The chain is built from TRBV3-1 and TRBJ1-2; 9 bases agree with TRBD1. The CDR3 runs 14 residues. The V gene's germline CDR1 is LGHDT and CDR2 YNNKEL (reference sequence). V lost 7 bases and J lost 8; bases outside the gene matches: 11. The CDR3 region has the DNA TGTGCCAGCAACAGACAGGGGGAGGGCACCGGCTACACCTTC. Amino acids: CASNRQGEGTGYTF.

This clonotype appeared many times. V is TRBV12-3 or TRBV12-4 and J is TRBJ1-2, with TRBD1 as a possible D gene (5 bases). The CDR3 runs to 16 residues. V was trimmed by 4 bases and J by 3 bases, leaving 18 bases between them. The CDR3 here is CASSSSSGTDHYGYTF. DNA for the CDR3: TGTGCCAGCAGTTCATCGTCCGGGACCGACCACTATGGCTACACCTTC.

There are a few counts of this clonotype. Written as DNA, the CDR3 is TGTGCCAGCAGCGGCCCGGGTCTAGCGGGAGTTTACTCCTACAATGAGCAGTTCTTC. Protein sequence: CASSGPGLAGVYSYNEQFF. The chain employs TRBV9 and TRBJ2-1; 10 bases map to TRBD2. CDR3 size: 19 residues. CDR1 SGDLS and CDR2 YYNGEE come from the germline V gene. Trimming took 3 bases from V and 0 from J; bases not matched to a gene: 12.

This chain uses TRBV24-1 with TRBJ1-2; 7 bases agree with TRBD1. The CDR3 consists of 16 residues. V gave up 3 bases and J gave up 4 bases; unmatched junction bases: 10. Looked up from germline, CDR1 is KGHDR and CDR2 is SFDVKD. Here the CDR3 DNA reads TGTGCCACCAGTGATACGTCGAACAGGGGCGGCTATGGCTACACCTTC. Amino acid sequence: CATSDTSNRGGYGYTF.

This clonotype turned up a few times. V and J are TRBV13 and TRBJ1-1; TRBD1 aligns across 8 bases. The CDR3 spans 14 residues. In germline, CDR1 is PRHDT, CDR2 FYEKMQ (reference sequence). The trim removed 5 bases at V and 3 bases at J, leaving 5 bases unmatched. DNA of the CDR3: TGTGCCAGCAGCAAAAACAGGGGGGACACTGAAGCTTTCTTT. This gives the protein CASSKNRGDTEAFF.

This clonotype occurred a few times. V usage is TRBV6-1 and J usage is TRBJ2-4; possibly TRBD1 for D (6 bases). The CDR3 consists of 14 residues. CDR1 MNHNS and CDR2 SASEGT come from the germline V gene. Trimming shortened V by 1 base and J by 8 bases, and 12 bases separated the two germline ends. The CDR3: CASSEDRARDIQYF. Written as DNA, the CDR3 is TGTGCCAGCAGTGAAGACAGGGCACGAGACATTCAGTACTTC.

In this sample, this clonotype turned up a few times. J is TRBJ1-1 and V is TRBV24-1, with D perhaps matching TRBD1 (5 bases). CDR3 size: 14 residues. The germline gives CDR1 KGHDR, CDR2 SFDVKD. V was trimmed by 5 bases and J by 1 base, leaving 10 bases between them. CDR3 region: CATSGGGGNTEAFF. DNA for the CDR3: TGTGCCACCAGTGGTGGTGGGGGGAACACTGAAGCTTTCTTT.

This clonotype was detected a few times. CDR3 loop: CASRGGTNNEQFF. The CDR3 DNA reads as TGTGCCAGCAGAGGCGGGACTAACAATGAGCAGTTCTTC. J is TRBJ2-1 and V is TRBV6-1; 7 bases agree with TRBD2. V lost 6 bases and J lost 5; bases outside the gene matches: 4. This CDR3 is built from 13 residues. The germline CDR1 and CDR2 sequences are MNHNS and SASEGT.

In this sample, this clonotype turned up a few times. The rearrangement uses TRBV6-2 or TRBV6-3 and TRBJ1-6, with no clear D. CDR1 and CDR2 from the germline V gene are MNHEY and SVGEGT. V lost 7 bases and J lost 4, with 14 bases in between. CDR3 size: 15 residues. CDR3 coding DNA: TGTGCCAGCAAACAGCCAGCTAGTTATAATTCACCCCTCCACTTT. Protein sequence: CASKQPASYNSPLHF.

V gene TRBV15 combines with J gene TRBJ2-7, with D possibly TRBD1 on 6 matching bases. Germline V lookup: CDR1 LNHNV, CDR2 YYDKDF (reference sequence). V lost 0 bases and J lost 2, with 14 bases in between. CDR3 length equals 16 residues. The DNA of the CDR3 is TGTGCCACCAGCAGAGACCGCCGGAACAGGGCCTACGAGCAGTACTTC. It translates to CATSRDRRNRAYEQYF.

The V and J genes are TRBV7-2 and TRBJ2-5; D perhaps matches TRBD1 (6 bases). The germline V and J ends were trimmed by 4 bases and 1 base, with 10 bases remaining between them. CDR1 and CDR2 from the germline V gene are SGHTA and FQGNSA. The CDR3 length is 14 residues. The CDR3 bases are TGTGCCAGCAGCTCGGACAGATTCCAAGAGACCCAGTACTTC. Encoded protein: CASSSDRFQETQYF.

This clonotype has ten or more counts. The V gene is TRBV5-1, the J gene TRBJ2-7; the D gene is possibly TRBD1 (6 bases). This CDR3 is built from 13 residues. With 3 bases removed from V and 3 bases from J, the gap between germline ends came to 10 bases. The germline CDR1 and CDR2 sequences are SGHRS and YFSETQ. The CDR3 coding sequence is TGCGCCAGCAGCTCGACAGGATTCTACGAGCAGTACTTC. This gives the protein CASSSTGFYEQYF.

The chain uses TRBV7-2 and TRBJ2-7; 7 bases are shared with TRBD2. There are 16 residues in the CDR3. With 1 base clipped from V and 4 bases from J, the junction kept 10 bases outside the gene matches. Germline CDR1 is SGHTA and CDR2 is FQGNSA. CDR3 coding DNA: TGTGCCAGCAGCTTAGAGGGCGGGAGTATGCCGTACGAGCAGTACTTC. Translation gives CASSLEGGSMPYEQYF.

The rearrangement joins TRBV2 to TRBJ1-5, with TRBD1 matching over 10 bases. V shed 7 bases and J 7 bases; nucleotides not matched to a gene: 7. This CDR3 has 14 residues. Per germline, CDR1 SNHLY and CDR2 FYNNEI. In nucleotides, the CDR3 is TGTGCCAGCACCCGGACAGGGGGTAGGCAGCCCCAGCATTTT. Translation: CASTRTGGRQPQHF.